These T cell receptor beta chains were read from a single sample in a study of blood T cell repertoires in COVID-19. The data were produced by immunoSEQ multiplex PCR, yet TCRdb's version contains in-frame clones alone and is incomplete. Of about 330,000 clones in the sample, roughly 90% were seen once. Sequencing was performed on PBMCs or T cells enriched from blood (not recorded which). The receptors were gathered from a woman aged 25 to 39 who had recovered from COVID-19. The CDR3 runs from the conserved cysteine through the conserved F or W. D genes are given only for firm matches. Size is omitted from some rows. Given values are once, few, many or a class for expanded clones.

V: TRBV6-5; D: TRBD1; length: 15; size: .; J: TRBJ2-1; CDR3: CASSYGTGIPNEQFF; DNA: TGTGCCAGCAGTTACGGGACAGGGATCCCTAATGAGCAGTTCTTC
V: TRBV4-2; D: .; length: 13; size: .; J: TRBJ2-1; CDR3: CASSPATYNEQFF; DNA: TGTGCCAGCAGCCCCGCGACCTACAATGAGCAGTTCTTC
V: TRBV2; D: .; length: 17; size: .; J: TRBJ2-3; CDR3: CASSEALAGIERDTQYF; DNA: TGTGCCAGCAGTGAAGCGCTTGCAGGTATTGAACGGGATACGCAGTATTTT
V: TRBV4-3; D: .; length: 17; size: .; J: TRBJ1-2; CDR3: CASSQDHGYLGPPGYTF; DNA: TGCGCCAGCAGCCAAGATCATGGGTATTTGGGCCCTCCAGGCTACACCTTC
V: TRBV9; D: .; length: 15; size: .; J: TRBJ1-2; CDR3: CASSPPPPGVHGYTF; DNA: TGTGCCAGCAGCCCCCCTCCCCCGGGGGTGCATGGCTACACCTTC
V: TRBV12-3/TRBV12-4; D: .; length: 13; size: .; J: TRBJ1-5; CDR3: CASSTGRVQPQHF; DNA: TGTGCCAGCAGTACAGGGAGGGTTCAGCCCCAGCATTTT
V: TRBV19; D: .; length: 14; size: .; J: TRBJ1-5; CDR3: CASRQRDSNQPQHF; DNA: TGTGCCAGTAGACAGAGAGATAGCAATCAGCCCCAGCATTTT
V: TRBV5-1; D: TRBD2; length: 17; size: .; J: TRBJ2-3; CDR3: CASSSQTSGGLSGTQYF; DNA: TGCGCCAGCAGCTCTCAGACTAGCGGGGGCCTCTCTGGTACGCAGTATTTT
V: TRBV16; D: TRBD1; length: 15; size: .; J: TRBJ2-2; CDR3: CASSQPTGSTGELFF; DNA: TGTGCCAGCAGCCAACCGACAGGGTCAACCGGGGAGCTGTTTTTT
V: TRBV19; D: .; length: 14; size: .; J: TRBJ2-7; CDR3: CASSIGSGPYEQYF; DNA: TGTGCCAGTAGTATTGGTTCGGGTCCCTACGAGCAGTACTTC
V: TRBV2; D: TRBD1; length: 17; size: .; J: TRBJ2-5; CDR3: CASIPRGGTRGQETQYF; DNA: TGTGCCAGCATCCCAAGAGGGGGCACAAGGGGCCAAGAGACCCAGTACTTC
V: TRBV24-1; D: .; length: 12; size: few; J: TRBJ2-2; CDR3: CATSDNTRELFF; DNA: TGTGCCACCAGTGATAACACACGGGAGCTGTTTTTT
V: TRBV6-5; D: TRBD2; length: 16; size: .; J: TRBJ2-7; CDR3: CASSSPRLAETYEQYF; DNA: TGTGCCAGCAGTTCTCCACGACTAGCGGAAACCTACGAGCAGTACTTC
V: TRBV5-1; D: .; length: 16; size: .; J: TRBJ2-1; CDR3: CASSSRGRPGENEQFF; DNA: TGCGCCAGCAGCTCCCGAGGACGGCCGGGGGAGAATGAGCAGTTCTTC
V: TRBV4-3; D: .; length: 15; size: .; J: TRBJ2-2; CDR3: CASSQGLGVTGELFF; DNA: TGCGCCAGCAGCCAAGGGCTAGGGGTCACCGGGGAGCTGTTTTTT
V: TRBV28; D: TRBD1; length: 12; size: .; J: TRBJ1-5; CDR3: CASTTGVQPQHF; DNA: TGTGCCAGCACCACAGGGGTGCAGCCCCAGCATTTT
V: TRBV7-8; D: TRBD2; length: 16; size: .; J: TRBJ2-2; CDR3: CASSLRREGGTGELFF; DNA: TGTGCCAGCAGCTTACGGCGGGAGGGCGGTACCGGGGAGCTGTTTTTT
V: TRBV18; D: .; length: 15; size: .; J: TRBJ2-5; CDR3: CASSPRSTPQETQYF; DNA: TGTGCCAGCTCACCCCGATCCACTCCCCAAGAGACCCAGTACTTC
V: TRBV5-8; D: .; length: 15; size: .; J: TRBJ2-7; CDR3: CASRRPGQGSYEQYF; DNA: TGTGCCAGCAGACGTCCGGGACAAGGATCCTACGAGCAGTACTTC
V: TRBV6-5; D: .; length: 13; size: .; J: TRBJ2-5; CDR3: CASSYSPGYTQYF; DNA: TGTGCCAGCAGTTACTCTCCAGGGTACACCCAGTACTTC
V: TRBV7-3; D: .; length: 14; size: .; J: TRBJ1-2; CDR3: CASSSNSANYGYTF; DNA: TGTGCCAGCAGCTCCAACTCCGCTAACTATGGCTACACCTTC
V: TRBV4-1; D: .; length: 16; size: .; J: TRBJ1-6; CDR3: CASSQGGSTYNSPLHF; DNA: TGCGCCAGCAGCCAAGGAGGCAGTACCTATAATTCACCCCTCCACTTT
V: TRBV9; D: TRBD1; length: 17; size: .; J: TRBJ1-2; CDR3: CASSVCATGTGLYGYTF; DNA: TGTGCCAGCAGCGTGTGCGCAACCGGGACAGGGCTCTATGGCTACACCTTC
V: TRBV27; D: .; length: 15; size: once; J: TRBJ2-3; CDR3: CASSLARVRTDTQYF; DNA: TGTGCCAGCAGTTTGGCCAGGGTCCGCACAGATACGCAGTATTTT
V: TRBV6-2/TRBV6-3; D: .; length: 12; size: .; J: TRBJ2-1; CDR3: CASSSRGNEQFF; DNA: TGTGCCAGCAGCTCCAGGGGTAATGAGCAGTTCTTC
V: TRBV7-7; D: .; length: 13; size: .; J: TRBJ2-5; CDR3: CASSFVPKETQYF; DNA: TGTGCTAGCAGCTTTGTCCCTAAAGAGACCCAGTACTTC
V: TRBV5-1; D: .; length: 13; size: once; J: TRBJ2-2; CDR3: CASSLTYTGELFF; DNA: TGCGCCAGCAGCTTGACATATACCGGGGAGCTGTTTTTT